The rows below give T cell receptor beta chains drawn from one sample of a study of shared clonotypes between healthy human individuals. Here immunoSEQ multiplex PCR was the method, and the copy in TCRdb shows in-frame clones only, minus some. This table has under 2.5 million clones, roughly 92% appearing once. The sample was naive CD4+ T cells from PBMCs. All receptors derive from a man between 18 and 35 years old in good health. Some clones in this sample may be carry-over from other donors' samples. The CDR3 runs from the conserved cysteine through the conserved F or W. The D gene is left open where the match is weak. The listing skips clone size in some rows; elsewhere it reads once, few, many or a size class.

D: .; V: TRBV30; J: TRBJ2-2; size: .; CDR3: CAWKSSPTGELFF; DNA: TGTGCCTGGAAGAGTAGCCCCACCGGGGAGCTGTTTTTT
D: .; V: TRBV5-5; J: TRBJ1-4; size: .; CDR3: CASSLITDGKLFF; DNA: TGTGCCAGCAGCTTGATTACCGATGGGAAACTGTTTTTT
D: TRBD1; V: TRBV6-5; J: TRBJ1-2; size: .; CDR3: CASSWGQALTNGYTF; DNA: TGTGCCAGCAGTTGGGGACAGGCCCTGACCAATGGCTACACCTTC
D: .; V: TRBV7-9; J: TRBJ1-3; size: .; CDR3: CASSLAYQGPSTIYF; DNA: TGTGCCAGCAGCTTAGCGTACCAGGGTCCCAGCACCATATATTTT
D: .; V: TRBV11-2; J: TRBJ2-3; size: .; CDR3: CASSLGTDTQYF; DNA: TGTGCCAGCAGCTTAGGGACAGATACGCAGTATTTT
D: .; V: TRBV18; J: TRBJ2-5; size: .; CDR3: CASSHGRGSQETQYF; DNA: TGTGCCAGCTCACACGGTCGGGGGTCCCAAGAGACCCAGTACTTC
D: TRBD1; V: TRBV28; J: TRBJ2-5; size: .; CDR3: CASRGQGAGETQYF; DNA: TGTGCCAGCAGGGGACAGGGGGCCGGGGAGACCCAGTACTTC
D: TRBD1; V: TRBV5-1; J: TRBJ2-1; size: .; CDR3: CASTLTRQGKNEQFF; DNA: TGCGCCAGCACCCTTACTCGACAGGGAAAAAATGAGCAGTTCTTC
D: TRBD1; V: TRBV6-6; J: TRBJ2-3; size: once; CDR3: CASSPPRTGADTQYF; DNA: TGTGCCAGCAGCCCTCCCAGGACAGGGGCAGATACGCAGTATTTT
D: .; V: TRBV6-6; J: TRBJ1-3; size: few; CDR3: CASSYRDPSGNTIYF; DNA: TGTGCCAGCAGTTACCGAGACCCCTCTGGAAACACCATATATTTT
D: .; V: TRBV28; J: TRBJ1-5; size: .; CDR3: CASSSAAASRQPQHF; DNA: TGTGCCAGCAGTTCGGCCGCCGCCAGCAGGCAGCCCCAGCATTTT
D: .; V: TRBV6-5; J: TRBJ2-7; size: .; CDR3: CASRGSMDYEQYF; DNA: TGTGCCAGCAGGGGCTCCATGGACTACGAGCAGTACTTC
D: .; V: TRBV7-8; J: TRBJ1-2; size: .; CDR3: CASSWRGPFYGYTF; DNA: TGTGCCAGCAGCTGGCGGGGACCTTTCTATGGCTACACCTTC
D: TRBD1; V: TRBV5-1; J: TRBJ1-5; size: .; CDR3: CASSPTGGAGNQPQHF; DNA: TGCGCCAGCAGCCCGACAGGGGGAGCGGGCAATCAGCCCCAGCATTTT
D: .; V: TRBV4-1; J: TRBJ2-6; size: once; CDR3: CASSQGGTGANVLTF; DNA: TGCGCCAGCAGCCAAGGGGGAACTGGGGCCAACGTCCTGACTTTC
D: .; V: TRBV19; J: TRBJ1-1; size: .; CDR3: CASSIHEGGNTEAFF; DNA: TGTGCCAGTAGTATCCATGAAGGGGGGAACACTGAAGCTTTCTTT
D: .; V: TRBV28; J: TRBJ1-3; size: .; CDR3: CASSSPGNTIYF; DNA: TGTGCCAGCAGTTCCCCCGGAAACACCATATATTTT
D: .; V: TRBV5-1; J: TRBJ1-5; size: .; CDR3: CASSLTGAQPQHF; DNA: TGCGCCAGCAGCTTGACGGGGGCTCAGCCCCAGCATTTT
D: TRBD1; V: TRBV29-1; J: TRBJ1-2; size: .; CDR3: CSVEARGTGGAGRRGYTF; DNA: TGCAGCGTTGAAGCTCGGGGGACAGGGGGCGCGGGCCGCCGTGGCTACACCTTC
D: .; V: TRBV5-6; J: TRBJ1-5; size: .; CDR3: CASSFRGSNQPQHF; DNA: TGTGCCAGCAGCTTCAGGGGAAGCAATCAGCCCCAGCATTTT
D: TRBD2; V: TRBV28; J: TRBJ2-7; size: .; CDR3: CASSLRTSGRAYEQYF; DNA: TGTGCCAGCAGTTTACGGACTAGCGGGAGGGCCTACGAGCAGTACTTC
D: .; V: TRBV11-2; J: TRBJ1-5; size: .; CDR3: CASSLSFPNQPQHF; DNA: TGTGCCAGCAGCTTATCGTTCCCCAATCAGCCCCAGCATTTT
D: TRBD2; V: TRBV7-2; J: TRBJ2-1; size: .; CDR3: CASHPGNRLAGVYNEQFF; DNA: TGTGCCAGCCACCCGGGAAACCGACTAGCGGGAGTTTACAATGAGCAGTTCTTC
D: .; V: TRBV6-5; J: TRBJ1-1; size: .; CDR3: CASSQQFTEAFF; DNA: TGTGCCAGCAGTCAGCAGTTCACTGAAGCTTTCTTT
D: TRBD2; V: TRBV4-1; J: TRBJ2-2; size: .; CDR3: CASSQDPGGLAGVGTGELFF; DNA: TGCGCCAGCAGCCAAGACCCGGGGGGGCTAGCGGGAGTTGGAACCGGGGAGCTGTTTTTT
D: .; V: TRBV7-2; J: TRBJ1-1; size: .; CDR3: CASSFLRNTEAFF; DNA: TGTGCCAGCAGCTTCTTACGGAACACTGAAGCTTTCTTT
D: .; V: TRBV7-6; J: TRBJ2-7; size: .; CDR3: CASSLAQTYEQYF; DNA: TGTGCCAGCAGCTTAGCACAAACCTACGAGCAGTACTTC
D: .; V: TRBV11-3; J: TRBJ2-1; size: .; CDR3: CASSPNTGPGDEQFF; DNA: TGTGCCAGCAGCCCAAATACAGGGCCGGGCGATGAGCAGTTCTTC
D: .; V: TRBV6-1; J: TRBJ2-4; size: .; CDR3: CASSESGRRVRNIQYF; DNA: TGTGCCAGCAGTGAAAGTGGGAGACGTGTCAGAAACATTCAGTACTTC
D: TRBD1; V: TRBV18; J: TRBJ2-1; size: .; CDR3: CASTLLGQGAGNEQFF; DNA: TGTGCCAGTACGCTCCTCGGACAGGGGGCGGGGAATGAGCAGTTCTTC
D: TRBD1; V: TRBV4-1; J: TRBJ1-5; size: once; CDR3: CASSSEDRGGLGNQPQHF; DNA: TGCGCCAGCAGCAGCGAGGACAGGGGGGGATTGGGCAATCAGCCCCAGCATTTT
D: TRBD2; V: TRBV5-1; J: TRBJ2-2; size: .; CDR3: CASTEREGGTGELFF; DNA: TGCGCCAGCACGGAGCGGGAGGGCGGCACCGGGGAGCTGTTTTTT
D: .; V: TRBV6-5; J: TRBJ1-5; size: .; CDR3: CASKRGNEQPQHF; DNA: TGTGCCAGCAAACGGGGTAATGAACAGCCCCAGCATTTT
D: .; V: TRBV5-1; J: TRBJ1-4; size: .; CDR3: CASSLAPQTTNEKLFF; DNA: TGCGCCAGCAGCTTGGCCCCCCAGACAACTAATGAAAAACTGTTTTTT
D: .; V: TRBV5-1; J: TRBJ1-1; size: .; CDR3: CASSLMTVNTEAFF; DNA: TGCGCCAGCAGCTTGATGACAGTGAACACTGAAGCTTTCTTT
D: TRBD1; V: TRBV18; J: TRBJ1-5; size: .; CDR3: CASSGPGTGSNQPQHF; DNA: TGTGCCAGCTCAGGACCCGGGACAGGGAGTAATCAGCCCCAGCATTTT
D: TRBD1; V: TRBV5-1; J: TRBJ1-1; size: .; CDR3: CASSGGQLNTEAFF; DNA: TGCGCCAGCAGCGGGGGACAGCTGAACACTGAAGCTTTCTTT
D: .; V: TRBV18; J: TRBJ1-2; size: once; CDR3: CASSPPRNGGYTF; DNA: TGTGCCAGCTCACCACCTCGCAACGGTGGCTACACCTTC
D: .; V: TRBV5-1; J: TRBJ1-1; size: .; CDR3: CASSYGRTRVMNTEAFF; DNA: TGCGCCAGCAGCTATGGAAGGACGAGGGTCATGAACACTGAAGCTTTCTTT
D: TRBD1; V: TRBV28; J: TRBJ1-1; size: .; CDR3: CASRLQGPRLEAFF; DNA: TGTGCCAGCAGGCTACAGGGGCCGCGTCTTGAAGCTTTCTTT
D: .; V: TRBV5-1; J: TRBJ2-7; size: .; CDR3: CASSGGLSEQYF; DNA: TGCGCCAGCAGCGGAGGTCTGAGCGAGCAGTACTTC
D: TRBD1; V: TRBV28; J: TRBJ1-1; size: once; CDR3: CASSSPGQGRTEAFF; DNA: TGTGCCAGCAGTTCTCCGGGACAGGGGCGTACTGAAGCTTTCTTT
D: .; V: TRBV5-1; J: TRBJ2-1; size: once; CDR3: CASSGLLGKNEQFF; DNA: TGCGCCAGCAGCGGTTTATTGGGAAAAAATGAGCAGTTCTTC
D: TRBD1; V: TRBV5-1; J: TRBJ1-1; size: few; CDR3: CASSFRNRGLNTEAFF; DNA: TGCGCCAGCAGCTTCAGGAACAGGGGATTGAACACTGAAGCTTTCTTT
D: .; V: TRBV4-3; J: TRBJ1-4; size: .; CDR3: CASSPYRGATNEKLFF; DNA: TGCGCCAGCAGCCCCTACCGGGGGGCAACTAATGAAAAACTGTTTTTT
D: TRBD2; V: TRBV5-1; J: TRBJ2-3; size: .; CDR3: CASSPFGLADYTDTQYF; DNA: TGCGCCAGCAGCCCCTTCGGCCTAGCGGATTACACAGATACGCAGTATTTT
D: TRBD2; V: TRBV6-5; J: TRBJ2-1; size: .; CDR3: CASIRAGAPGEQFF; DNA: TGTGCCAGCATCCGGGCGGGAGCCCCTGGTGAGCAGTTCTTC
D: TRBD1; V: TRBV28; J: TRBJ1-1; size: .; CDR3: CASSRTGGLMDTEAFF; DNA: TGTGCCAGCAGTCGAACAGGGGGCCTTATGGACACTGAAGCTTTCTTT
D: .; V: TRBV7-9; J: TRBJ2-7; size: .; CDR3: CASSLTGGYEQYF; DNA: TGTGCCAGCAGCTTGACGGGTGGCTACGAGCAGTACTTC
D: .; V: TRBV7-8; J: TRBJ1-5; size: .; CDR3: CASSSSVNQPQHF; DNA: TGTGCCAGCAGCTCGAGCGTCAATCAGCCCCAGCATTTT
D: .; V: TRBV15; J: TRBJ2-5; size: .; CDR3: CATSNDGETQYF; DNA: TGTGCCACCAGCAATGACGGAGAGACCCAGTACTTC
D: TRBD2; V: TRBV7-2; J: TRBJ2-2; size: once; CDR3: CASSFSGSAGELFF; DNA: TGTGCCAGCAGCTTTAGCGGGAGCGCCGGGGAGCTGTTTTTT
D: .; V: TRBV29-1; J: TRBJ1-4; size: once; CDR3: CSVGGQLEKLFF; DNA: TGCAGCGTTGGAGGTCAGCTAGAAAAACTGTTTTTT
D: TRBD1; V: TRBV28; J: TRBJ2-2; size: .; CDR3: CASRLQGVRTGELFF; DNA: TGTGCCAGCAGGTTACAGGGGGTTCGCACCGGGGAGCTGTTTTTT
D: .; V: TRBV21-1; J: TRBJ2-7; size: once; CDR3: CASNQRLAGGLWPPYEQYF; DNA: TGTGCCAGCAACCAACGGCTAGCGGGAGGGCTTTGGCCACCCTACGAGCAGTACTTC
D: .; V: TRBV7-2; J: TRBJ2-5; size: .; CDR3: CASSPVLQTQYF; DNA: TGTGCCAGCAGCCCAGTCCTTCAGACCCAGTACTTC
D: .; V: TRBV19; J: TRBJ2-2; size: .; CDR3: CASRPSGNTGELFF; DNA: TGTGCCAGTAGACCGAGCGGAAACACCGGGGAGCTGTTTTTT
D: TRBD2; V: TRBV5-1; J: TRBJ2-2; size: .; CDR3: CASLGLAGGPGELFF; DNA: TGCGCCAGCCTGGGACTAGCGGGAGGTCCCGGGGAGCTGTTTTTT
D: .; V: TRBV2; J: TRBJ1-1; size: .; CDR3: CASRMIGGTEAFF; DNA: TGTGCCAGCAGGATGATTGGGGGCACTGAAGCTTTCTTT
D: TRBD2; V: TRBV7-9; J: TRBJ2-5; size: .; CDR3: CASRRPGGRETQYF; DNA: TGTGCCAGCAGACGCCCGGGGGGGAGAGAGACCCAGTACTTC